This TCR beta chain emerged from a study of shared clonotypes between healthy human individuals. For the study at large: Each donor's CD8 memory used one plate, CD8 naive two, each CD4 subset three.

Notes on this clone: The antigen remains undetermined.

CD8 cells regarded as naive lacked CD45RO, were positively chosen for CCR7, and omitted terminally differentiated effector memory CD45RA+ cells. Broader study findings: Rarefaction demonstrated incomplete sorted-subset sequencing despite large depth. Naive subsets tended to show greater estimated richness than memory subsets.

Sequenced by immunoSEQ multiplex PCR; TCRdb stores in-frame clones only, minus some. This table has more than 2 million clones, 80% to 95% appearing once. The clonotype was recovered from a man aged 18 to 29 in good health. Some clones in this sample may be carry-over from other donors' samples. The sequencing sample was made of naive CD8+ T cells from PBMCs.

In DNA, the CDR3 is TGCAGCGTTGAGGGGGAGACCGGGGAGCTGTTTTTT. The encoded protein is CSVEGETGELFF. V usage is TRBV29-1 and J usage is TRBJ2-2; D is perhaps TRBD1 or TRBD2 (5 bases each). The CDR3 is 12 amino acids. Germline V gene sequence: CDR1 SQVTM, CDR2 ANQGSEA. Between the trimmed V and J ends, which lost 3 bases and 5 bases, there was a span of 7 bases.